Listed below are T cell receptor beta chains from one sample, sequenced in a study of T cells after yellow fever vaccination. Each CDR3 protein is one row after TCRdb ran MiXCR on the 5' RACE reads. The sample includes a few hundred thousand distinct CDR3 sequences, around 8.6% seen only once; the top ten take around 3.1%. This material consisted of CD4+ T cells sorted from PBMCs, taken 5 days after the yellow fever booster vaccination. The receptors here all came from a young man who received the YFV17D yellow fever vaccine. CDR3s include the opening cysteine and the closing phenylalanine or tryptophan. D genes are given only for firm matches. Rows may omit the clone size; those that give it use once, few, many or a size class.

DNA: TGTGCCAGCAGCTTGAGGGGGGCGCAGGTAGCTTTCTTT
CDR3: CASSLRGAQVAFF
size: many
J: TRBJ1-1
length: 13
D: NA
V: TRBV7-2

DNA: TGTGCCAGCAGCTTGATGGGGGGATCAAGGACCGGGGAGCTGTTTTTT
CDR3: CASSLMGGSRTGELFF
size: NA
J: TRBJ2-2
length: 16
D: NA
V: TRBV7-9

DNA: TGTGCCAGCAGCGACAGGGCCGGTTTCCGTGTTTCACCCCTCCACTTT
CDR3: CASSDRAGFRVSPLHF
size: NA
J: TRBJ1-6
length: 16
D: TRBD1
V: TRBV2

DNA: TGTGCCAGCAGCTCCCTCGCGGGGGGGCCCTACGAGCAGTACTTC
CDR3: CASSSLAGGPYEQYF
size: few
J: TRBJ2-7
length: 15
D: TRBD2
V: TRBV11-2

DNA: TGTGCCAGCAGCCAACCTGAGTTGGGGGAGACCCAGTACTTC
CDR3: CASSQPELGETQYF
size: few
J: TRBJ2-5
length: 14
D: NA
V: TRBV3-1

DNA: TGTGCCAGCAGCGTAGATCCTGACCCAGGCACTGAAGCTTTCTTT
CDR3: CASSVDPDPGTEAFF
size: few
J: TRBJ1-1
length: 15
D: NA
V: TRBV9

DNA: TGTGCCAGCAGTGAAGAGCGGGAAGATACGCAGTATTTT
CDR3: CASSEEREDTQYF
size: NA
J: TRBJ2-3
length: 13
D: TRBD2
V: TRBV6-1

DNA: TGTGCCAGCAGTTACGCGGGACTAGTTGGCACCGGGGAGCTGTTTTTT
CDR3: CASSYAGLVGTGELFF
size: few
J: TRBJ2-2
length: 16
D: TRBD2
V: TRBV6-2/TRBV6-3

DNA: TGCGCCAGCAGCCCCGGGACTAGCTCCTACAATGAGCAGTTCTTC
CDR3: CASSPGTSSYNEQFF
size: NA
J: TRBJ2-1
length: 15
D: TRBD2
V: TRBV4-1

DNA: TGCGCCAGCAGCCAAGATGAAGGCGGGGGGGCTTACAATGAGCAGTTCTTC
CDR3: CASSQDEGGGAYNEQFF
size: few
J: TRBJ2-1
length: 17
D: TRBD2
V: TRBV4-3